These 25 T cell receptor beta chains came from one sample sequenced in a study of blood T cell repertoires in COVID-19. Sequencing used immunoSEQ multiplex PCR; TCRdb keeps in-frame clones, though not all of them. The table shows about 68,000 clones, with 70% to 90% occurring only once. Sequenced material: peripheral blood. These receptor sequences come from a man aged 45-65 years with acute or convalescent COVID-19.

The rearrangement links TRBV7-2 to TRBJ2-5; D might be TRBD2 (6 bases). There are 14 residues in the CDR3. Germline-derived CDR1 and CDR2 are SGHTA and FQGNSA. Trimming removed 5 bases from V and 5 bases from J, with 15 bases in between. The CDR3 coding sequence is TGTGCCAGCAGCCGGACTACCACCGGGGAGACCCAGTACTTC. Translating gives CASSRTTTGETQYF.

The genes are TRBV19 and TRBJ1-1; 8 bases are a match to TRBD1. There are 14 residues in the CDR3. Germline lookup yields CDR1 LNHDA and CDR2 SQIVND (reference sequence). V shed 5 bases, J shed 4 bases, and the junction held 6 bases outside the gene matches. The CDR3 loop is CASSFGQGSTEAFF. The CDR3 DNA sequence: TGTGCCAGTAGTTTCGGACAGGGAAGCACTGAAGCTTTCTTT.

The chain links TRBV7-2 to TRBJ2-3; 11 bases are a match to TRBD2. The V gene end was trimmed by 3 bases and the J gene end by 8 bases; junction bases not matched to a gene: 7. Germline V gene data show CDR1 as SGHTA and CDR2 as FQGNSA. There are 15 residues in the CDR3. This chain's CDR3 is CASSFTSGGSGTQYF. In DNA form, the CDR3 reads TGTGCCAGCAGCTTTACTAGCGGGGGTTCGGGTACGCAGTATTTT.

This clone is a singleton in its sample. The chain uses TRBV5-1 and TRBJ2-3; the match to TRBD2 covers 10 bases. Germline V gives CDR1 SGHRS, CDR2 YFSETQ. J was trimmed by 0 bases and V by 1 base; bases with no gene match: 8. CDR3 length equals 18 residues. The CDR3 DNA reads as TGCGCCAGCAGCTTGACTAGCGGGGCCTCATCTAGCACAGATACGCAGTATTTT. Translated: CASSLTSGASSSTDTQYF.

The chain combines TRBV10-3 with TRBJ2-5, with a tentative D call TRBD2 (6 bases). Germline values: CDR1 ENHRY, CDR2 SYGVKD. The V and J ends lost 8 bases and 4 bases respectively, with 17 bases between them. The CDR3 loop spans 14 amino acids. CDR3 sequence reads: CAIGGASGVETQYF. CDR3 DNA: TGTGCCATCGGGGGTGCGTCGGGGGTAGAGACCCAGTACTTC.

V and J are TRBV5-6 and TRBJ2-1; D might be TRBD2 (5 bases). Germline CDR1 is SGHDT and CDR2 is YYEEEE. V was pared by 4 bases and J by 0 bases, with 14 bases between. CDR3 length equals 16 residues. CDR3 DNA sequence: TGTGCCAGCAGCCGTAACGGGGAGTACTCCTACAATGAGCAGTTCTTC. Its translation: CASSRNGEYSYNEQFF.

A few counts support this clone. V gene TRBV29-1 combines with J gene TRBJ1-2, with 7 bases lining up with TRBD1. This CDR3 comprises 10 residues. Germline V gene lookup returns CDR1 SQVTM and CDR2 ANQGSEA. The trim removed 6 bases at V and 6 bases at J, leaving 1 base unmatched. In DNA, the CDR3 is TGCAGCGTCGACAGGGATGGCTACACCTTC. Encoded protein: CSVDRDGYTF.

Here the CDR3 DNA reads TGTGCCAGCAGCCGCAGGGGGCTGGAGACCCAGTACTTC. Amino acid sequence: CASSRRGLETQYF. This chain links TRBV3-1 (or the pseudogene TRBV3-2) with TRBJ2-5, with 8 bases that match TRBD1. V shed 4 bases and J 5 bases; nucleotides not matched to a gene: 3. The CDR3 loop spans 13 amino acids. Germline loops: CDR1 LGHDT, CDR2 YNNKEL (reference sequence).

This chain uses TRBV30 with TRBJ1-2; D may be TRBD1 (5 bases). Germline CDR1 reads GTSNPN; CDR2 reads SVGIG (reference sequence). Trimming shortened V by 2 bases and J by 6 bases, and 13 bases separated the two germline ends. The CDR3 length is 13 residues. CDR3 protein: CAWSPLGVNGYTF. The CDR3, as DNA: TGTGCCTGGAGTCCCCTAGGGGTAAATGGCTACACCTTC.

Concerning this clone itself: A junction end diverges from the germline sequence, so it may reflect a read error. Within the sample, other DNA sequences also encode this same CDR3. This chain connects TRBV7-8 to TRBJ1-2; TRBD1 aligns across 9 bases. The CDR3 has 13 residues. The germline CDR1 and CDR2 sequences are SGHVS and FQNEAQ. The CDR3 sequence: CASSKRGQGGYTF. The CDR3 DNA follows: TGTGCCAGCAGCAAGAGGGGACAGGGCGGCTACACCTTT.

The CDR3 DNA reads TGTGCCAGCAGCGTCTCCGGGACAGGGTCCTACGAGCAGTACTTC. It yields the protein CASSVSGTGSYEQYF. The chain uses TRBV7-3 and TRBJ2-7, with TRBD1 identical over 9 bases. Germline V CDR1 and CDR2: SGHTA, FQGTGA. The CDR3 contains 15 residues. V was clipped by 5 bases and J by 1 base; unmatched bases: 6.

In this sample, this clone turned up a few times. This chain uses TRBV27 with TRBJ2-7; no reliable D call. The germline V gene encodes CDR1 MNHEY and CDR2 SMNVEV (reference sequence). The CDR3 contains 14 residues. Between the trimmed V and J ends, which lost 5 bases and 0 bases, there was a span of 11 bases. The CDR3 reads CASSIVPGSYEQYF. CDR3 sequence (DNA): TGTGCCAGCAGTATCGTCCCGGGCTCCTACGAGCAGTACTTC.

This clone was seen only once. The rearrangement uses TRBV29-1 and TRBJ2-2, with 11 bases aligning to TRBD2. Germline V gives CDR1 SQVTM, CDR2 ANQGSEA. This CDR3 is 13 amino acids long. The trim removed 4 bases at V and 5 bases at J, leaving 0 bases unmatched. CDR3 sequence: CSVGTSGTGELFF. Here the CDR3 DNA reads TGCAGCGTTGGGACTAGCGGGACCGGGGAGCTGTTTTTT.

This rearrangement joins TRBV19 to TRBJ2-5; 7 bases fit TRBD2. The V gene's germline CDR1 is LNHDA and CDR2 SQIVND (reference sequence). V lost 6 bases, J lost 2 bases, and 15 bases stayed unmatched. The CDR3 is 17 amino acids. CDR3 protein: CASSPTFERGEQETQYF. The CDR3 DNA reads as TGTGCCAGTAGCCCCACCTTTGAGCGGGGAGAACAAGAGACCCAGTACTTC.

The chain joins TRBV25-1 to TRBJ1-2, with 8 bases lining up with TRBD1. With V trimmed by 4 bases and J by 6 bases, 4 bases remained unmatched. CDR1 is MGHDK and CDR2 is SYGVNS in the germline V gene. CDR3 length: 13 amino acids. The CDR3 DNA is TGTGCCAGCAGTGGGACAGGGAGGAATGGCTACACCTTC. Residues: CASSGTGRNGYTF.

The chain recombines TRBV7-8 with TRBJ2-1; D is uncertain. V dropped 5 bases and J dropped 5 bases, with 13 bases sitting between them. CDR1 SGHVS and CDR2 FQNEAQ come from the germline V gene. The CDR3 runs to 14 residues. In nucleotides, the CDR3 is TGTGCCAGCAGCGACGGGTACACAAACAATGAGCAGTTCTTC. Its translation: CASSDGYTNNEQFF.

This chain connects TRBV6-1 to TRBJ1-1; TRBD1 matches at 7 bases. The junction had 4 bases not matched to a gene; V was cut back by 1 base and J by 5 bases. The germline gives CDR1 MNHNS, CDR2 SASEGT. The CDR3 has 14 amino acids. Here the CDR3 DNA reads TGTGCCAGCAGTGAAGTAAGGGGGCGGACTGAAGCTTTCTTT. Translating gives CASSEVRGRTEAFF.

This chain connects TRBV25-1 to TRBJ2-1; 8 bases align to TRBD2. CDR1 and CDR2 from the germline V gene are MGHDK and SYGVNS. CDR3 size: 16 residues. The junction had 8 bases not matched to a gene; V was cut back by 4 bases and J by 3 bases. CDR3 nucleotides: TGTGCCAGCAGTGTGGGGCGGGGGGACCTCTACAATGAGCAGTTCTTC. This encodes CASSVGRGDLYNEQFF.

This clone was detected a few times. The chain joins TRBV2 to TRBJ2-7; no reliable D call. Trimming pared 3 bases from V and 4 bases from J, leaving 4 bases between. This CDR3 contains 11 residues. The germline V gene has CDR1 SNHLY and CDR2 FYNNEI. CDR3 amino acids: CASSDRYEQYF. The CDR3 DNA is TGTGCCAGCAGTGACCGGTACGAGCAGTACTTC.

Details on this clone: This CDR3 is also generated by other DNA sequences in the sample. This chain links TRBV27 with TRBJ1-1; 7 bases align to TRBD1. Per germline, CDR1 MNHEY and CDR2 SMNVEV (reference sequence). V was clipped by 5 bases and J by 5 bases; unmatched bases: 8. The CDR3 sequence is 14 residues long. The CDR3 protein is CASSRQGTVTEAFF. In nucleotides, the CDR3 is TGTGCCAGCAGTCGCCAGGGGACAGTTACTGAAGCTTTCTTT.

The genes are TRBV5-6 and TRBJ2-1; TRBD1 matches at 9 bases. The CDR3 runs to 15 residues. J gave up 3 bases and V 4 bases, and 5 bases lay outside the gene matches. Per the germline V gene, CDR1 is SGHDT and CDR2 is YYEEEE. The CDR3 coding sequence is TGTGCCAGCAGCGACGGGACAGGGAGCTACAATGAGCAGTTCTTC. Translated, it gives CASSDGTGSYNEQFF.

This clone was seen just once. V and J are TRBV5-1 and TRBJ1-2; weak D call: TRBD1 (5 bases). The CDR3 is 14 residues long. Germline V gives CDR1 SGHRS, CDR2 YFSETQ. V lost 5 bases and J lost 4, with 15 bases in between. CDR3: CASSSDLGGYGYTF. The CDR3 coding sequence is TGCGCCAGCAGTTCCGACCTGGGGGGCTATGGCTACACCTTC.

Here the CDR3 DNA reads TGCGCCAGCAGCCCCACCGGGACAGAGGGCACCGGGGAGCTGTTTTTT. This sequence encodes CASSPTGTEGTGELFF. The chain recombines TRBV5-1 with TRBJ2-2; TRBD1 matches 7 bases. The CDR3 loop spans 16 amino acids. Germline values: CDR1 SGHRS, CDR2 YFSETQ. Trimming cost V 4 bases and J 4 bases; bases outside gene matches: 10.

The chain is built from TRBV5-6 and TRBJ1-1; D is possibly TRBD1 (6 bases). Trimming left V 4 bases short and J 1 base short, with 8 bases between. CDR1 SGHDT and CDR2 YYEEEE come from the germline V gene. The CDR3 sequence is 13 residues long. This chain's CDR3 is CASSLGGNTEAFF. DNA for the CDR3: TGTGCCAGCAGCCTAGGGGGGAACACTGAAGCTTTCTTT.

V is TRBV6-5 and J is TRBJ2-7, with 7 positions matching TRBD1. J gave up 4 bases and V 5 bases, and 8 bases lay outside the gene matches. Germline V gives CDR1 MNHEY, CDR2 SVGAGI. The CDR3 has 14 residues. CDR3 coding DNA: TGTGCCAGCAGTATTTCAGGGGGTGAGTACGAGCAGTACGTC. Amino acids: CASSISGGEYEQYV.